The rows below give T cell receptor beta chains drawn from one sample of a study of CD8 T cells in ankylosing spondylitis. TCRdb redid the calling of the 5' RACE reads with MiXCR, one entry per CDR3 protein. The data show hundreds of thousands of distinct CDR3 sequences, more than 20% seen once. What was sequenced was blood, either unsorted or a sorted T cell fraction (not recorded which). The receptor set was obtained from a female donor with ankylosing spondylitis or in good health (not recorded which). The CDR3 runs from the conserved cysteine through the conserved F or W. D genes are given only for firm matches. Only part of the rows carry a size: once, few, many, or a class if the clone is expanded.

>14|TRBD1|TRBV7-2|few|TRBJ1-2
CASSLVGQGYGYTF
TGTGCCAGCAGCTTAGTTGGACAGGGCTATGGCTACACCTTC
>15|.|TRBV15|.|TRBJ1-4
CATSRAKQGAEKLFF
TGTGCCACCAGCAGAGCTAAACAGGGTGCTGAAAAACTGTTTTTT
>16|.|TRBV5-1|.|TRBJ1-3
CASSLEDGSSGNTIYF
TGCGCCAGCAGCTTAGAGGACGGGAGCTCTGGAAACACCATATATTTT
>17|.|TRBV15|.|TRBJ2-2
CATSRTYRVANTGELFF
TGTGCCACCAGCAGGACATACAGGGTAGCGAACACCGGGGAGCTGTTTTTT
>16|.|TRBV20-1|.|TRBJ2-3
CSALQRETTSTDTQYF
TGCAGTGCTTTACAGAGAGAGACTACTAGCACAGATACGCAGTATTTT
>17|TRBD1|TRBV7-8|.|TRBJ1-2
CASSQTQGAQTSYGYTF
TGTGCCAGCAGCCAAACACAGGGGGCGCAGACTTCCTATGGCTACACCTTC
>15|.|TRBV20-1|few|TRBJ2-3
CSASRLVVSTDTQYF
TGCAGTGCTTCTCGACTGGTCGTGAGCACAGATACGCAGTATTTT
>17|.|TRBV6-5|few|TRBJ1-3
CASSWAAGSVGGNTIYF
TGTGCCAGCAGTTGGGCGGCGGGGTCGGTGGGTGGAAACACCATATATTTT
>15|.|TRBV24-1|few|TRBJ2-1
CATSDGRRVYNEQFF
TGTGCCACCAGTGATGGAAGGAGGGTCTATAATGAGCAGTTCTTC
>12|.|TRBV20-1|many|TRBJ2-5
CSARAGVETQYF
TGCAGTGCTAGGGCCGGAGTAGAGACCCAGTACTTC
>12|.|TRBV20-1|few|TRBJ2-5
CSARGGQETQYF
TGCAGTGCCCGAGGGGGCCAAGAGACCCAGTACTTC
>14|.|TRBV25-1|few|TRBJ2-1
CASSEGRDFNEQFF
TGTGCCAGCAGTGAGGGCCGGGACTTCAATGAGCAGTTCTTC
>12|.|TRBV20-1|many|TRBJ2-7
CSPEQSSYEQYF
TGCAGTCCGGAGCAGAGCTCCTACGAGCAGTACTTC
>15|.|TRBV4-3|once|TRBJ1-4
CASSQDLPGNEKLFF
TGCGCCAGCAGCCAAGATCTGCCGGGTAATGAAAAACTGTTTTTT
>15|TRBD2|TRBV10-3|.|TRBJ2-7
CAISEGWTSGYEQYF
TGTGCCATCAGTGAGGGATGGACTAGCGGCTACGAGCAGTACTTC
>15|.|TRBV20-1|many|TRBJ1-1
CSAPPRGVMGAEAFF
TGCAGTGCTCCACCAAGAGGCGTCATGGGAGCTGAAGCTTTCTTT
>14|.|TRBV6-1|few|TRBJ2-1
CASSAPGVWNEQFF
TGTGCCAGCAGTGCCCCGGGAGTTTGGAATGAGCAGTTCTTC
>15|TRBD2|TRBV20-1|.|TRBJ2-2
CSARGGGPNTGELFF
TGCAGTGCTAGAGGGGGGGGACCTAACACCGGGGAGCTGTTTTTT
>11|.|TRBV20-1|few|TRBJ1-2
CSARRGGDYTF
TGCAGTGCCCGCCGAGGGGGAGACTACACCTTC
>14|TRBD1|TRBV2|.|TRBJ2-1
CASSGDRPNNEQFF
TGTGCCAGCAGTGGGGACAGGCCAAACAATGAGCAGTTCTTC
>14|TRBD1|TRBV4-3|few|TRBJ1-1
CASSHGQGNTEAFF
TGCGCCAGCAGCCACGGACAGGGCAACACTGAAGCTTTCTTT
>11|.|TRBV6-6|.|TRBJ2-7
CASRSNYEQYF
TGTGCCAGCAGGAGTAACTACGAGCAGTACTTC
>14|.|TRBV7-9|few|TRBJ1-6
CARIQGPYNSPLHF
TGTGCCAGGATTCAGGGACCCTATAATTCACCCCTCCACTTT
>14|.|TRBV7-2|few|TRBJ2-2
CASSLWRYTGELFF
TGTGCCAGCAGCTTGTGGCGGTACACCGGGGAGCTGTTTTTT
>14|TRBD1|TRBV25-1|.|TRBJ2-3
CASSGRDRGGTQYF
TGTGCCAGCAGTGGGCGGGACAGGGGAGGAACGCAGTATTTT
>15|.|TRBV6-1|few|TRBJ1-5
CASSDFGQTNQPQHF
TGTGCCAGCAGTGACTTTGGACAGACCAATCAGCCCCAGCATTTT
>15|.|TRBV7-2|few|TRBJ2-1
CASSLAMSGYNEQFF
TGTGCCAGCAGCTTAGCGATGAGCGGGTACAATGAGCAGTTCTTC
>15|.|TRBV7-8|once|TRBJ2-1
CASSLVGRRGNEQFF
TGTGCCAGCAGCTTAGTAGGTAGAAGGGGCAATGAGCAGTTCTTC
>17|.|TRBV29-1|.|TRBJ2-6
CSVEARVVGSGANVLTF
TGCAGCGTTGAAGCCCGCGTCGTGGGCTCTGGGGCCAACGTCCTGACTTTC
>15|TRBD1|TRBV3-1|few|TRBJ1-1
CASSQVDRALTEAFF
TGTGCCAGCAGCCAAGTAGACAGGGCCTTAACTGAAGCTTTCTTT
>14|.|TRBV6-2/TRBV6-3|.|TRBJ1-2
CASRVAGGTGGYTF
.
>12|.|TRBV12-3/TRBV12-4|.|TRBJ2-7
CASSWERREQYF
TGTGCCAGCAGTTGGGAGAGACGAGAGCAGTACTTC
>13|.|TRBV6-2/TRBV6-3|.|TRBJ2-7
CASSRGPAYEQYF
TGTGCCAGCAGCCGGGGCCCTGCCTACGAGCAGTACTTC
>15|TRBD1|TRBV20-1|.|TRBJ1-5
CSASHPGQGAGDRHF
TGCAGTGCTAGTCATCCGGGACAGGGGGCGGGAGATCGGCATTTT
>14|TRBD2|TRBV29-1|.|TRBJ2-7
CSALGSGTTYEQYF
TGCAGCGCCCTCGGGAGCGGGACCACCTACGAGCAGTACTTC
>17|TRBD1|TRBV6-5|few|TRBJ1-5
CASSYSNARGDDQPQHF
TGTGCCAGCAGTTACTCGAACGCCAGGGGGGACGATCAGCCCCAGCATTTT
>11|.|TRBV28|.|TRBJ1-5
CASSRNQPQHF
TGTGCCAGCAGTCGGAATCAGCCCCAGCATTTT
>13|.|TRBV7-8|few|TRBJ2-7
CASSLAPTGEQYF
TGTGCCAGCAGCTTGGCGCCTACGGGGGAGCAGTACTTC
>12|.|TRBV21-1|few|TRBJ1-1
CASSKVKTGAFF
TGTGCCAGCAGCAAAGTAAAGACGGGGGCTTTCTTT
>15|TRBD2|TRBV7-2|many|TRBJ2-1
CASSLEGGSHNEQFF
TGTGCCAGCAGCTTAGAGGGCGGGAGTCACAATGAGCAGTTCTTC
>12|TRBD1|TRBV20-1|many|TRBJ1-2
CSAGDSNYGYTF
TGCAGTGCGGGGGACAGCAACTATGGCTACACCTTC
>11|.|TRBV10-3|few|TRBJ2-7
CAISPSYEQYF
TGTGCCATCAGTCCCTCCTACGAGCAGTACTTC
>14|.|TRBV5-1|.|TRBJ2-1
CASSLVSGPNEQFF
TGCGCCAGCAGCTTGGTATCGGGACCTAATGAGCAGTTCTTC
>13|.|TRBV29-1|few|TRBJ1-1
CSVSDRRGSEAFF
TGCAGCGTTTCGGACCGAAGGGGATCCGAAGCTTTCTTT
>16|TRBD2|TRBV7-3|few|TRBJ2-5
CASSPGLAGGSETQYF
TGTGCCAGCAGCCCAGGACTAGCGGGAGGGTCTGAGACCCAGTACTTC
>15|TRBD2|TRBV11-2|many|TRBJ2-5
CASSKSGRKQETQYF
TGTGCCAGCAGCAAAAGCGGGAGGAAACAAGAGACCCAGTACTTC
>13|TRBD2|TRBV15|.|TRBJ2-1
CAISSGRGNEQFF
TGTGCCATATCTAGCGGGAGAGGAAATGAGCAGTTCTTC
>15|TRBD2|TRBV7-9|.|TRBJ2-7
CASSSERERGYEQYF
TGTGCCAGCAGCTCGGAGCGGGAGCGCGGCTACGAGCAGTACTTC
>13|.|TRBV20-1|few|TRBJ2-7
CSARPTSGVYPYF
TGCAGTGCCAGACCGACTAGTGGTGTTTATCCCTACTTC
>15|TRBD1|TRBV12-3/TRBV12-4|few|TRBJ2-3
CASSLDRVDTDTQYF
TGTGCCAGCAGCTTGGACAGGGTAGATACAGATACGCAGTATTTT
>12|.|TRBV6-6|.|TRBJ2-7
CASSQTLYEQYF
TGTGCCAGCAGCCAGACTCTCTACGAGCAGTACTTC
>14|.|TRBV30|.|TRBJ2-5
CAWRVRPAQETQYF
TGTGCCTGGAGGGTAAGGCCGGCCCAAGAGACCCAGTACTTC
>15|TRBD1|TRBV12-3/TRBV12-4|few|TRBJ2-1
CASSSTGGLYNEQFF
TGTGCCAGCAGTTCCACAGGGGGTCTCTACAATGAGCAGTTCTTC
>16|.|TRBV25-1|few|TRBJ2-2
CASSESRGVGTGELFF
TGTGCCAGCAGTGAATCCCGGGGCGTTGGCACCGGGGAGCTGTTTTTT
>15|TRBD2|TRBV4-3|few|TRBJ2-7
CASSQLAGVTYEQYF
TGCGCCAGCAGCCAGCTAGCGGGAGTCACCTACGAGCAGTACTTC
>14|TRBD2|TRBV7-3|few|TRBJ2-2
CASGLAGPTGELFF
TGTGCCAGCGGATTAGCGGGTCCTACCGGGGAGCTGTTTTTT
>17|.|TRBV20-1|.|TRBJ2-7
CSAPSPPGVTTSYEQYF
TGCAGTGCTCCCTCGCCCCCGGGTGTTACCACCTCCTACGAGCAGTACTTC